This T cell receptor (beta chain) was found in a study of blood T cell repertoires in COVID-19. Assay used: immunoSEQ multiplex PCR; TCRdb lists only in-frame clones, some missing. The table records a few hundred thousand clones, about 88% of them present only once. The length of the CDR3 is 16 residues. V was pared by 6 bases and J by 0 bases, with 12 bases between. CDR1 is ENHRY, CDR2 SYGVKD, per germline. The TCR originated in a woman in her 30s who had recovered from COVID-19. J is TRBJ1-6 and V is TRBV10-3; no definite D call. Sequencing was done on a sample of PBMCs or T cells enriched from blood (not recorded which). The chain's CDR3 is CAIRSDRSSYNSPLHF. The CDR3 region has the DNA TGTGCCATCAGAAGCGATAGGAGCTCCTATAATTCACCCCTCCACTTT.